This T cell receptor (beta chain) was retrieved from a study of blood T cell repertoires in COVID-19. Overall study: Sites across the United States, Italy and Spain contributed samples from acute and convalescent COVID-19.

Germline CDR1 is LNHDA and CDR2 is SQIVND (reference sequence). The CDR3 is 14 residues long. V lost 5 bases, J lost 4 bases, and 14 bases lay in between. The table came from immunoSEQ multiplex PCR; TCRdb's copy has only in-frame clones and leaves some out. Altogether 300,000 to 450,000 clones are present, over 85% being singletons, with the ten largest covering 3% to 4%. The receptor was isolated from a woman in her sixties with COVID-19, enrolled during active disease. The sequenced material came from peripheral blood. This chain joins TRBV19 and TRBJ1-2, with no clear D. The CDR3 DNA is TGTGCCAGTAGTGAATCGCCGGGAAGCTATGGCTACACCTTC. Translated: CASSESPGSYGYTF.